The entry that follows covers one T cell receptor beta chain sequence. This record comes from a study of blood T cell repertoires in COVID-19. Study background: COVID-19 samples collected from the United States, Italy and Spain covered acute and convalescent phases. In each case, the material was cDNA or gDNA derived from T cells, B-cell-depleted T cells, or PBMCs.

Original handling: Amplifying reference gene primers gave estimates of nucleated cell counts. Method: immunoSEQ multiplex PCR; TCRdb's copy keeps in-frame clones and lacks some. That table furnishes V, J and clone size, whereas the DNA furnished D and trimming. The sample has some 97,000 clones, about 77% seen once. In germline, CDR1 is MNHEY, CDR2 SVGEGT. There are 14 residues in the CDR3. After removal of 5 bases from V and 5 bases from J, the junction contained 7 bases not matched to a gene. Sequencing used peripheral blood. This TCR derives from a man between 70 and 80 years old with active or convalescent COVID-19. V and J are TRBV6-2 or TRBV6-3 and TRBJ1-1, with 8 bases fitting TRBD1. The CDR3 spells CASSAGGGGTEAFF. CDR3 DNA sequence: TGTGCCAGCAGTGCAGGGGGCGGAGGTACTGAAGCTTTCTTT.